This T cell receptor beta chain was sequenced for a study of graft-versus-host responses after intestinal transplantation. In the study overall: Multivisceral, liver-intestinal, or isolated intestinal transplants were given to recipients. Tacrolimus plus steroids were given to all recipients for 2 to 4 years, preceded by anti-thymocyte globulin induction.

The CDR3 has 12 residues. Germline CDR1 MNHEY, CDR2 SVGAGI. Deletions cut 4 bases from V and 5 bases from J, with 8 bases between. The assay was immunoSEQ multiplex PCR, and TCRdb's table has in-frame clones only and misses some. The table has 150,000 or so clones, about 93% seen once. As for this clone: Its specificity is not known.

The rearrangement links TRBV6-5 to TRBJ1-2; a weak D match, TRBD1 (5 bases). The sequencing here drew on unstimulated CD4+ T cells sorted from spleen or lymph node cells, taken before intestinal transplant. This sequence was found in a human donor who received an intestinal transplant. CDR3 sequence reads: CASSLDRYGYTF. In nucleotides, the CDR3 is TGTGCCAGCAGTTTAGACAGATATGGCTACACCTTC.